This T cell receptor beta chain was recorded in a study of blood T cell repertoires in COVID-19. Study background: Samples taken during acute and convalescent COVID-19 were collected in the United States, Italy and Spain. T cells, B-cell-depleted T cells, or PBMCs provided the cDNA or gDNA that served as material.

In the study's own analysis: The authors estimated nucleated cell counts from reference gene primer amplification. Assay used: immunoSEQ multiplex PCR; TCRdb lists only in-frame clones, some missing. Clone size and V and J calls were adopted from that table, with D and trimming inferred from the DNA. The sample carries some 99,000 clones, over 70% recorded once. Material for sequencing was peripheral blood. The sequence derives from a woman aged 80 or over with acute or convalescent COVID-19.

CDR3 nucleotides: TGTGCCAGCAGCTTAGTCCTTAATTCACCCCTCCACTTT. It specifies CASSLVLNSPLHF. The chain carries TRBV7-8 and TRBJ1-6; no reliable D call. The CDR3 contains 13 residues. The V and J ends lost 1 base and 6 bases respectively, with 4 bases between them. Germline-derived CDR1 and CDR2 are SGHVS and FQNEAQ.